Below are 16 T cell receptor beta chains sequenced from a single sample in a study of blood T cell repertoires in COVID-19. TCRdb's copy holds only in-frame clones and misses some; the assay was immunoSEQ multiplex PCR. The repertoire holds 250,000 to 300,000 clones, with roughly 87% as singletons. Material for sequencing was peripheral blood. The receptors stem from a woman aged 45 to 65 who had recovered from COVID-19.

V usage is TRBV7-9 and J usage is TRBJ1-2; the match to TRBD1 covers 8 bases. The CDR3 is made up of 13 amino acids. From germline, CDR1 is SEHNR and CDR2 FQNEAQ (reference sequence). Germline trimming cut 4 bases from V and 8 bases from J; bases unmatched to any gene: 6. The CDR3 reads CASSSMTGDGYTF. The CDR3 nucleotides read TGTGCCAGCAGCTCAATGACAGGGGACGGCTACACCTTC.

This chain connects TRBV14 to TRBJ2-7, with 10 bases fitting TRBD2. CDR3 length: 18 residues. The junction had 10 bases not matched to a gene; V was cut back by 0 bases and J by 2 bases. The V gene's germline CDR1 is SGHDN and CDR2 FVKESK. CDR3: CASSQDRRKSGRAYEQYF. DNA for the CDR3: TGTGCCAGCAGCCAAGATAGGAGGAAAAGCGGGAGGGCCTACGAGCAGTACTTC.

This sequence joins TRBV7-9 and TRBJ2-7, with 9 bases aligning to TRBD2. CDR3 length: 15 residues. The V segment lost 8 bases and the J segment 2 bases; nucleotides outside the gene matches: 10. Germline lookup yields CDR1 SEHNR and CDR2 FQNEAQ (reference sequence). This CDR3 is CASSWGAGGTYEQYF. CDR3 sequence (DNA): TGTGCCAGCTCGTGGGGCGCGGGAGGGACCTACGAGCAGTACTTC.

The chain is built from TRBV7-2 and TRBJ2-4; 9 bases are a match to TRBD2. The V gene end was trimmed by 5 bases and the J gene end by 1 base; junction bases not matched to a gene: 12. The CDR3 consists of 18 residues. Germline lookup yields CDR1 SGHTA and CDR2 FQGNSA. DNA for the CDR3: TGTGCCAGCAGCAACGTAGGACTAGCGAATCTCGCCAAAAACATTCAGTACTTC. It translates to CASSNVGLANLAKNIQYF.

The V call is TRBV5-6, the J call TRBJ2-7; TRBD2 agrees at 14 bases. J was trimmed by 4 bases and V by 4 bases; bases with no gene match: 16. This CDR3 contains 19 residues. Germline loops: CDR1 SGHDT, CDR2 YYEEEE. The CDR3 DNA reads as TGTGCCAGCAGCCTGTCGACTAGCGGGAGGGACTGGGTGAGATACGAGCAGTACTTC. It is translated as CASSLSTSGRDWVRYEQYF.

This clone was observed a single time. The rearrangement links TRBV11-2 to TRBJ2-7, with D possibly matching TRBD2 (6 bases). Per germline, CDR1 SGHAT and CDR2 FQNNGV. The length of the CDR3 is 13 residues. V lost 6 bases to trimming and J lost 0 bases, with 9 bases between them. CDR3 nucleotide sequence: TGTGCCAGCAGGGCGGGGAGCTCCTACGAGCAGTACTTC. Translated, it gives CASRAGSSYEQYF.

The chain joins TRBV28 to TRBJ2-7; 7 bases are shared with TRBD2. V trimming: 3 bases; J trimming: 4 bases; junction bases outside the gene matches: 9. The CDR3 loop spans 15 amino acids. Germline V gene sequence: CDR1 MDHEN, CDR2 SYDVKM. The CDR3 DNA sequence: TGTGCCAGCAGTTTGGGACTAAAGGGCGAGTACGAGCAGTACTTC. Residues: CASSLGLKGEYEQYF.

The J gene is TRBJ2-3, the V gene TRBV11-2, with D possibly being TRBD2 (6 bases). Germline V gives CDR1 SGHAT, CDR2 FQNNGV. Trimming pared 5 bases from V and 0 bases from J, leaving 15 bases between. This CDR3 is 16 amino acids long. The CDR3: CASSLTGDWSTDTQYF. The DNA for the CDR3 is TGTGCCAGCAGCCTTACCGGGGACTGGAGCACAGATACGCAGTATTTT.

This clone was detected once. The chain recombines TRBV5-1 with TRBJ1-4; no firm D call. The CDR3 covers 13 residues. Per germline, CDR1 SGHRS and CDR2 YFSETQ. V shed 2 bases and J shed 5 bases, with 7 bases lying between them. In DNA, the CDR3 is TGCGCCAGCAGCTTAAACGGGAATGAAAAACTGTTTTTT. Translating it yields CASSLNGNEKLFF.

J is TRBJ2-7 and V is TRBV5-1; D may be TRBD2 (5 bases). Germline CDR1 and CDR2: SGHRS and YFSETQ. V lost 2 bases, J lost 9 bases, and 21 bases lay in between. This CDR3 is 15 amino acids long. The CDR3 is CASSFQTPSAEGQYF. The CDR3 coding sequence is TGCGCCAGCAGCTTCCAGACGCCATCCGCAGAGGGGCAGTACTTC.

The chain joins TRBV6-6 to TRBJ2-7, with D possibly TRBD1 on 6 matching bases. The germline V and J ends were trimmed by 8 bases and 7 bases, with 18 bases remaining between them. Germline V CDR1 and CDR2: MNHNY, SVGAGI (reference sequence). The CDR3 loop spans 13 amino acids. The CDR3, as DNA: TGTGCCAGCTGCTATGGGGGCTATGGAGAGCAGTACTTC. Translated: CASCYGGYGEQYF.

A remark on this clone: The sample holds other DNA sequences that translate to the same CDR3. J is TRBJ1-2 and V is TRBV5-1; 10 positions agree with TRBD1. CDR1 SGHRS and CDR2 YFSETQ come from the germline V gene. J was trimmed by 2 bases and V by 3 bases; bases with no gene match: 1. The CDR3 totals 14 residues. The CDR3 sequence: CASSSTGGNYGYTF. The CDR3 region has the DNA TGCGCCAGCAGCTCGACAGGGGGCAACTATGGCTACACCTTC.

The CDR3 DNA follows: TGTGCCTGGAGTGTAGGGGTGAGAGCTTTCTTT. Protein sequence: CAWSVGVRAFF. The chain employs TRBV30 and TRBJ1-1; D is perhaps TRBD1 (5 bases). V lost 0 bases, J lost 10 bases, and 9 bases lay in between. This CDR3 has 11 amino acids. Germline assignment: CDR1 GTSNPN and CDR2 SVGIG (reference sequence).

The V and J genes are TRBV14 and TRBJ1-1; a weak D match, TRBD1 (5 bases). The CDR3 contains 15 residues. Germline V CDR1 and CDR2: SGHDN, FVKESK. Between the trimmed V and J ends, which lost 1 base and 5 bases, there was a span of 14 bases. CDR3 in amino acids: CASSQGVGVLTEAFF. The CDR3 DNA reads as TGTGCCAGCAGCCAAGGGGTAGGGGTACTTACTGAAGCTTTCTTT. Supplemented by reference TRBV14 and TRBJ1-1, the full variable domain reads EAGVTQFPSHSVIEKGQTVTLRCDPISGHDNLYWYRRVMGKEIKFLLHFVKESKQDESGMPNNRFLAERTGGTYSTLKVQPAELEDSGVYFCASSQGVGVLTEAFFGQGTRLTVV.

The CDR3 DNA reads as TGTGCCAGATCAGGGGGCCAGAACGAGCAGTACTTC. Encoded protein: CARSGGQNEQYF. The chain combines TRBV30 with TRBJ2-7; 8 bases agree with TRBD1. Looked up from germline, CDR1 is GTSNPN and CDR2 is SVGIG (reference sequence). This CDR3 contains 12 residues. Trimming cost V 8 bases and J 5 bases; bases outside gene matches: 8.

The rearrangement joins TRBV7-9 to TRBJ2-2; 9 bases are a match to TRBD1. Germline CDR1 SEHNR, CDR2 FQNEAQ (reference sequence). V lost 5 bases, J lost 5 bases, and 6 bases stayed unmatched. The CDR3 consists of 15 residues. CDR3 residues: CASSQTGGFTGELFF. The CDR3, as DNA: TGTGCCAGCAGCCAAACAGGGGGCTTTACCGGGGAGCTGTTTTTT.